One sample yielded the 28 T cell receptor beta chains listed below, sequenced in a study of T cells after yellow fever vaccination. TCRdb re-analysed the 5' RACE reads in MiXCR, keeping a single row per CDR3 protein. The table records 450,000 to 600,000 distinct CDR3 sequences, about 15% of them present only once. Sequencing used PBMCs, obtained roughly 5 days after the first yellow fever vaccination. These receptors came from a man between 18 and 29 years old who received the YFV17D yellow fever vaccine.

The CDR3 loop reads CASSSDRDTDTQYF. Written as DNA, the CDR3 is TGTGCCAGCAGTTCGGACAGGGACACAGATACGCAGTATTTT. This chain links TRBV6-2 or TRBV6-3 with TRBJ2-3; 8 positions match TRBD1. The CDR3 is 14 residues long. Germline CDR1 is MNHEY and CDR2 is SVGEGT. Losses at the gene ends were 4 bases for V and 2 bases for J; bases not matched to a gene: 2.

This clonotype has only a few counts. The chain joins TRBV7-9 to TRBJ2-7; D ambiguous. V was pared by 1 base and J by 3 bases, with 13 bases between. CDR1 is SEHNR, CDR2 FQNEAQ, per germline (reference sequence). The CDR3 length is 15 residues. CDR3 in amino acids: CASSLGFPPFYEQYV. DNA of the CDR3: TGTGCCAGCAGCTTAGGCTTCCCCCCCTTCTACGAGCAGTACGTC.

CDR3: CASSLSPGQLNYGYTF. CDR3 coding DNA: TGTGCCAGCAGTTTATCCCCGGGACAGCTTAACTATGGCTACACCTTC. The rearrangement joins TRBV27 to TRBJ1-2; 7 positions match TRBD1. The CDR3 length is 16 residues. J gave up 1 base and V 0 bases, and 5 bases lay outside the gene matches. Germline V gives CDR1 MNHEY, CDR2 SMNVEV (reference sequence).

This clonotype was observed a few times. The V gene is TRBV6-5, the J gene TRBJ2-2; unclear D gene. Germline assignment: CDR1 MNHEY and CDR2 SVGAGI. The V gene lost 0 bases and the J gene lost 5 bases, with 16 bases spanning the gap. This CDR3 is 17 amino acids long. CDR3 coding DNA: TGTGCCAGCAGTTACTCGAGGTCTCCAGTTCGGACCGGGGAGCTGTTTTTT. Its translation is CASSYSRSPVRTGELFF.

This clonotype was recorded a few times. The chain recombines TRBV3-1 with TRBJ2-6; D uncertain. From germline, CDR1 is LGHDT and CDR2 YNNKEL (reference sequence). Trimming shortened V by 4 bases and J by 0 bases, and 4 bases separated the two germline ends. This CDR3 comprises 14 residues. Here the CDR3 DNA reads TGTGCCAGCAGCCTCCCCTCTGGGGCCAACGTCCTGACTTTC. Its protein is CASSLPSGANVLTF.

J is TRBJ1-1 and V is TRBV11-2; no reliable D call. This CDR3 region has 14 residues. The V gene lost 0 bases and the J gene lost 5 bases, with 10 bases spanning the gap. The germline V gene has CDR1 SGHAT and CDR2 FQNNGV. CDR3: CASSLDLALTEAFF. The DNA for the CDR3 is TGTGCCAGCAGCTTAGACCTCGCTCTAACTGAAGCTTTCTTT. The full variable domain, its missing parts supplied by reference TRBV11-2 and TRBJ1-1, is EAGVAQSPRYKIIEKRQSVAFWCNPISGHATLYWYQQILGQGPKLLIQFQNNGVVDDSQLPKDRFSAERLKGVDSTLKIQPAKLEDSAVYLCASSLDLALTEAFFGQGTRLTVV.

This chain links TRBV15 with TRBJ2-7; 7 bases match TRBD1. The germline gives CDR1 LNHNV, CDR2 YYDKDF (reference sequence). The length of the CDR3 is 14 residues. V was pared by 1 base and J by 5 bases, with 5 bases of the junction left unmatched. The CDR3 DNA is TGTGCCACCAGCAGAGGGGACAGTGCTCACGAGCAGTACGTC. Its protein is CATSRGDSAHEQYV.

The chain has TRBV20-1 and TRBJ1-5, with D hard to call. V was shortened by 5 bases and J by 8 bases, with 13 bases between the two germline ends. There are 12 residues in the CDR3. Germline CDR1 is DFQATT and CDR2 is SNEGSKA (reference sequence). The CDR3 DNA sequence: TGCAGTGCTCAGAGCCCCTTGGAGCCCCAGCATTTT. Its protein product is CSAQSPLEPQHF.

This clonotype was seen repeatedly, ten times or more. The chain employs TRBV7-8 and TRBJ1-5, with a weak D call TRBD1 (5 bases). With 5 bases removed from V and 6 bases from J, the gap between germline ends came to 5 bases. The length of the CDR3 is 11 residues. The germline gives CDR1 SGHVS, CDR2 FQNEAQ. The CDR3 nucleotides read TGTGCCAGCAGCCAGGGTCAGCCCCAGCATTTT. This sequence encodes CASSQGQPQHF.

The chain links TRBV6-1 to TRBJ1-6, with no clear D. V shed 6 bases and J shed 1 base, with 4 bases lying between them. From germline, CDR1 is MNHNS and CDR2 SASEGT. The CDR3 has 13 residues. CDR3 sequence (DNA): TGTGCCAGCAGAGGATCCTATAATTCACCCCTCCACTTT. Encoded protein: CASRGSYNSPLHF.

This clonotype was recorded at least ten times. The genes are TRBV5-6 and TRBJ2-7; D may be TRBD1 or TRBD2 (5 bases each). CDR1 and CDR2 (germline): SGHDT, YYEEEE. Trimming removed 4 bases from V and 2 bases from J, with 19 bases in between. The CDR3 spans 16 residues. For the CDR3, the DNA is TGTGCCAGCAGCCAGTCCCTGGGGGTTGGGACCTACGAGCAGTACGTC. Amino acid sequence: CASSQSLGVGTYEQYV.

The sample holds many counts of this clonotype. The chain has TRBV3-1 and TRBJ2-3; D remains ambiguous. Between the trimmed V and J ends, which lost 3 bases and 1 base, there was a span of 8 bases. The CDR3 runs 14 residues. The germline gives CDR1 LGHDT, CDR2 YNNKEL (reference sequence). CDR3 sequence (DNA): TGTGCCAGCAGCCAGGTTGCGGGCACAGATACGCAGTATTTT. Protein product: CASSQVAGTDTQYF.

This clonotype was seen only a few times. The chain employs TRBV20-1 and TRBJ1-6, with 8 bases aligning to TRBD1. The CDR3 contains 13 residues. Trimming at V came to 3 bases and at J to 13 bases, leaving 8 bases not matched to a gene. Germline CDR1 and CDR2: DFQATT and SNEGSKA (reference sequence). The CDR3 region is CSASGQGYPPLHF. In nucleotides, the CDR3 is TGCAGTGCTAGCGGACAGGGCTACCCGCCCCTCCACTTT.

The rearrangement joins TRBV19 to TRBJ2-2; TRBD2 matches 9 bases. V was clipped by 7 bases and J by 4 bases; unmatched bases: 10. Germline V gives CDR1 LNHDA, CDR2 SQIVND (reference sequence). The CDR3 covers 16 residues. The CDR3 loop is CASKIATSGFTGELFF. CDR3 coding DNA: TGTGCCAGTAAAATTGCGACTAGCGGATTCACCGGGGAGCTGTTTTTT.

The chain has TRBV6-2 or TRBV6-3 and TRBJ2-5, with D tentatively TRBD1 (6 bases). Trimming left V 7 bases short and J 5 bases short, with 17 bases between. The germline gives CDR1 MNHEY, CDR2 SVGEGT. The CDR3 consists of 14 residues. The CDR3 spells CASMPDWGRETQYF. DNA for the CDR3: TGTGCCAGCATGCCCGATTGGGGGCGTGAGACCCAGTACTTC.

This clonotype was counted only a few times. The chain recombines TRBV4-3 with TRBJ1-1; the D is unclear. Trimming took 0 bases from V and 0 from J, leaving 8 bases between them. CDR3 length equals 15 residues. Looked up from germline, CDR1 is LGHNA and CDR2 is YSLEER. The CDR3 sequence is CASSQELRMNTEAFF. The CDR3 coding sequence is TGCGCCAGCAGCCAAGAACTAAGAATGAACACTGAAGCTTTCTTT.

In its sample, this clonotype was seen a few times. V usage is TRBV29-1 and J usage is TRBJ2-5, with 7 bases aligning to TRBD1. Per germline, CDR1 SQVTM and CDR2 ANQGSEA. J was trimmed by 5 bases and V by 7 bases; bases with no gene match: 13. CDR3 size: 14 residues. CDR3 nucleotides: TGCAGCGCTGCTGGGACAGAGGAGTCGGAGACCCAGTACTTC. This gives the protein CSAAGTEESETQYF.

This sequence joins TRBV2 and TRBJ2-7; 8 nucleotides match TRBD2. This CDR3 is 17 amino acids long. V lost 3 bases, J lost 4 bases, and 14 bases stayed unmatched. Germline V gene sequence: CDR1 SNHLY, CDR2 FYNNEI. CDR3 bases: TGTGCCAGCAGTGACCCCAACCGGGGGGGGGGCCCATACGAGCAGTACTTC. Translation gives CASSDPNRGGGPYEQYF.

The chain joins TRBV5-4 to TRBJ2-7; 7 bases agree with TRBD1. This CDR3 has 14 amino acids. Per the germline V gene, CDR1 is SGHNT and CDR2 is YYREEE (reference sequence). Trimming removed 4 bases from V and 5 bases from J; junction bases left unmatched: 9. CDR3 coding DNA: TGTGCCAGCAGCCTGGAACAGGGGTTACACGAGCAGTACTTC. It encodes CASSLEQGLHEQYF.

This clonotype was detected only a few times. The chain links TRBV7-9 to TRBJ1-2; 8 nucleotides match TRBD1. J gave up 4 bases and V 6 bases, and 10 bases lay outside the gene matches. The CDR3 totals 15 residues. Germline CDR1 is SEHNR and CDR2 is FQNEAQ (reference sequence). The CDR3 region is CASRSGQEKGYGYTF. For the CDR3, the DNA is TGTGCCAGCAGATCGGGACAGGAGAAAGGCTATGGCTACACCTTC.

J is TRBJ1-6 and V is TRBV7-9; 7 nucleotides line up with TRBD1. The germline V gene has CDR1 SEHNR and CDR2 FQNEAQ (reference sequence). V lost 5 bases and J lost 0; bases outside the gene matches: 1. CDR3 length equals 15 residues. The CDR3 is CASSTGDSYNSPLHF. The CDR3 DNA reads TGTGCCAGCAGCACAGGGGACTCCTATAATTCACCCCTCCACTTT.

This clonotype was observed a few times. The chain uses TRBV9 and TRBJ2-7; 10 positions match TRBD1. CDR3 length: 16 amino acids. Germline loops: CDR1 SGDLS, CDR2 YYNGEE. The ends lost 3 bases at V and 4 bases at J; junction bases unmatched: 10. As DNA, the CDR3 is TGTGCCAGCAGCGCCTCATCGGGACAGGGGATATACGAGCAGTACTTC. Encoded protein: CASSASSGQGIYEQYF.

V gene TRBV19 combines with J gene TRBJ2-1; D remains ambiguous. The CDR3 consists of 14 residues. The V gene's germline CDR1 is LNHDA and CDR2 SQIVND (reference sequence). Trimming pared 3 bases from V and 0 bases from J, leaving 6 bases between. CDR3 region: CASSMVSSYNEQFF. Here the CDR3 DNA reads TGTGCCAGTAGTATGGTTAGCTCCTACAATGAGCAGTTCTTC.

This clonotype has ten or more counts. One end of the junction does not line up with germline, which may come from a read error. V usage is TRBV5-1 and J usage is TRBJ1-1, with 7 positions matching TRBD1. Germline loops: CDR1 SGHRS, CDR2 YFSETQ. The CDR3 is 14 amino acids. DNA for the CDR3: TGTGCCAGCAGCCTACAGGGGCCGAACACTGAAGCTTTCTTT. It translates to CASSLQGPNTEAFF.

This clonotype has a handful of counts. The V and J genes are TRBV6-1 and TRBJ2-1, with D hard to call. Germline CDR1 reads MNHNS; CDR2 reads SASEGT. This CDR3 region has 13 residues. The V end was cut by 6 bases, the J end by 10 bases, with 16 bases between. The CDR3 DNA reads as TGTGCCAGCAGCAATGGACCTGTAGGAGAGCAGTTCTTC. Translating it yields CASSNGPVGEQFF.

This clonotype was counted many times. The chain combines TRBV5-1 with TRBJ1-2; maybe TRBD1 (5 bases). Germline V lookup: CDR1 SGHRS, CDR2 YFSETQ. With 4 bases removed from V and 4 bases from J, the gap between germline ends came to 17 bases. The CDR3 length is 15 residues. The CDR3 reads CASSAGMGHLYGYTF. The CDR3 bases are TGCGCCAGCAGCGCCGGGATGGGGCACCTCTATGGCTACACCTTC.

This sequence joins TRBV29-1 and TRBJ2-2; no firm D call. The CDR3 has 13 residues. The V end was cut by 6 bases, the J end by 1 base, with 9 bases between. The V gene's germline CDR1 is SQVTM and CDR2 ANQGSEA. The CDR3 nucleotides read TGCAGCGTAAAACCGGTGAACACCGGGGAGCTGTTTTTT. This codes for CSVKPVNTGELFF.

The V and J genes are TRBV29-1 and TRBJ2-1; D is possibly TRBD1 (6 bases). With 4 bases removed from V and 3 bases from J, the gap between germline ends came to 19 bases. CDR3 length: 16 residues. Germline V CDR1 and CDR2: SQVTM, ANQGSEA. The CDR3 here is CSVGTRTGWGYNEQFF. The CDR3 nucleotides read TGCAGCGTTGGAACTAGAACAGGGTGGGGCTACAATGAGCAGTTCTTC.